This entry concerns a single T cell receptor (beta chain). Antigen specificity is unknown. This sample was taken from a study of shared clonotypes between healthy human individuals. Study outcomes and limitations: Across a handful of donors, naive CD4 shared about 5%, naive CD8 over 3%, memory CD4 approximately 2.5%, memory CD8 0.4% to 0.5%. A reduction in generation probabilities was seen for non-shared clonotypes relative to those shared by all four donors.

The assay was run at deep level. Clones were read by immunoSEQ multiplex PCR, and TCRdb kept only the in-frame ones, dropping some. This sample has about 2.5 million clones, with approximately 90% found just once. The CDR3 is 20 residues long. Trimming took off 1 base at V and 0 bases at J, with 22 bases between the two ends. The germline V gene has CDR1 LNHDA and CDR2 SQIVND (reference sequence). V gene TRBV19 combines with J gene TRBJ1-5, with D perhaps matching TRBD1 (5 bases). The TCR sequence derives from a man younger than 30 in good health. Some clones in this sample may be carry-over from other donors' samples. The source material was naive CD4+ T cells from PBMCs. The subset here: CD45RA+ positively selected. The CDR3 sequence: CASSIGGFVDSHASNQPQHF. The CDR3 nucleotides read TGTGCCAGTAGTATAGGAGGGTTTGTAGACAGCCACGCTAGCAATCAGCCCCAGCATTTT.